The source of this T cell receptor beta chain is a study of blood T cell repertoires in COVID-19. Across the study: Whether acute or convalescent, the COVID-19 samples came from the United States, Italy and Spain. Nucleic acid was either cDNA or gDNA, and it came from T cells, B-cell-depleted T cells, or PBMCs.

Germline lookup yields CDR1 SGHAT and CDR2 FQNNGV. CDR3 length: 16 residues. V trimming: 2 bases; J trimming: 1 base; junction bases outside the gene matches: 2. How the authors handled the data: Cell counts per sample came from amplifying reference gene primers. Some clones are missing from TCRdb's copy, which holds only in-frame ones; the method was immunoSEQ multiplex PCR. V and J calls and clone size follow that table, whereas D and trimming were derived from the DNA. The data show 85,000 to 130,000 clones, with roughly 89% seen just once and more than 4.5% held by the top ten. The sequencing input was peripheral blood. This sequence originates from a human donor in a cohort sampled during active COVID-19. The chain joins TRBV11-2 to TRBJ2-7, with 13 bases fitting TRBD2. CDR3 nucleotides: TGTGCCAGCAGCTTAACGGGACTAGCGGGGTCCTACGAGCAGTACTTC. Encoded protein: CASSLTGLAGSYEQYF. The variable domain in full, with the rest retrieved from reference TRBV11-2 and TRBJ2-7, is EAGVAQSPRYKIIEKRQSVAFWCNPISGHATLYWYQQILGQGPKLLIQFQNNGVVDDSQLPKDRFSAERLKGVDSTLKIQPAKLEDSAVYLCASSLTGLAGSYEQYFGPGTRLTVT.